These 13 T cell receptor beta chains share one sample of origin, sequenced in a study of T cell responses to AZD1222 COVID-19 vaccine (dated by TCRdb to about 2021). The receptor library was made with the immunoSEQ multiplex PCR assay. TCRdb limited this immuneACCESS table to in-frame rearrangements with V and J called. A share of clones is missing; checked studies link under half to unresolved V genes, and the rest is unexplained. A total of 150,000 or so clones appear in this sample, around nine tenths of them only once. The ten largest account for 4% to 6% of the sample. Read against the paper, the sample's time point label means: baseline before first vaccination. The specimen comprised peripheral blood, sampled on day 0 of AZD1222 vaccination. These receptors originate from an adult in good health.

This chain links TRBV28 with TRBJ1-4; no definite D call. Trimming shortened V by 5 bases and J by 7 bases, and 14 bases separated the two germline ends. The CDR3 runs 14 residues. The V gene's germline CDR1 is MDHEN and CDR2 SYDVKM. In DNA form, the CDR3 reads TGTGCCAGCAGTCCCCCAGGAGTTACTGAAAAACTGTTTTTT. Amino acids: CASSPPGVTEKLFF.

This clone was observed a single time. This chain links TRBV7-9 with TRBJ1-5, with D unresolved. Per germline, CDR1 SEHNR and CDR2 FQNEAQ (reference sequence). The germline V and J ends were trimmed by 3 bases and 6 bases, with 12 bases remaining between them. The CDR3 has 14 amino acids. The CDR3 DNA sequence: TGTGCCAGCAGCTTTAATGGGGTGGGTCAGCCCCAGCATTTT. This codes for CASSFNGVGQPQHF.

This rearrangement joins TRBV9 to TRBJ1-2; D is unclear. The CDR3 is made up of 16 amino acids. V was clipped by 0 bases and J by 2 bases, with 14 bases between them. Germline V gene lookup returns CDR1 SGDLS and CDR2 YYNGEE. In DNA form, the CDR3 reads TGTGCCAGCAGCGTAGGGGGAGGGTTAGACAACTATGGCTACACCTTC. Encoded protein: CASSVGGGLDNYGYTF. Full variable domain (remainder filled in from reference TRBV9 and TRBJ1-2): DSGVTQTPKHLITATGQRVTLRCSPRSGDLSVYWYQQSLDQGLQFLIQYYNGEERAKGNILERFSAQQFPDLHSELNLSSLELGDSALYFCASSVGGGLDNYGYTFGSGTRLTVV.

In DNA form, the CDR3 reads TGCGCCAGCAGCTTCTTAGGCGGGACTAAAAATGAGCAGTTCTTC. Amino acids: CASSFLGGTKNEQFF. The chain employs TRBV5-1 and TRBJ2-1; 7 bases match TRBD2. V lost 2 bases and J lost 7; bases outside the gene matches: 9. Germline CDR1 SGHRS, CDR2 YFSETQ. CDR3 length: 15 amino acids.

This chain links TRBV29-1 with TRBJ1-1, with D unresolved. This CDR3 region has 12 residues. Germline V gene data show CDR1 as SQVTM and CDR2 as ANQGSEA. V was clipped by 0 bases and J by 6 bases, with 8 bases between them. CDR3 in DNA: TGCAGCGTTGAAGATCATGGTGCTGAAGCTTTCTTT. This sequence encodes CSVEDHGAEAFF.

This chain connects TRBV9 to TRBJ2-5, with unresolved D. V dropped 0 bases and J dropped 6 bases, with 9 bases sitting between them. Germline values: CDR1 SGDLS, CDR2 YYNGEE. CDR3 length: 13 amino acids. Here the CDR3 reads CASSVGGPQTQYF. DNA of the CDR3: TGTGCCAGCAGCGTAGGAGGCCCCCAGACCCAGTACTTC.

This chain joins TRBV4-1 and TRBJ1-6, with TRBD1 as a possible D gene (6 bases). Between the trimmed V and J ends, which lost 2 bases and 10 bases, there was a span of 12 bases. Germline CDR1 and CDR2: MGHRA and YSYEKL. The CDR3 is made up of 14 amino acids. CDR3 sequence: CASSQNGGGSPLHF. DNA of the CDR3: TGCGCCAGCAGCCAAAATGGCGGGGGCTCACCCCTCCACTTT.

The V call is TRBV19, the J call TRBJ1-1; 10 bases line up with TRBD1. The germline CDR1 and CDR2 sequences are LNHDA and SQIVND (reference sequence). Trimming took 4 bases from V and 4 from J; bases not matched to a gene: 3. The length of the CDR3 is 14 residues. The CDR3 spells CASSRQGAATEAFF. The CDR3 DNA sequence: TGTGCCAGTAGTAGACAGGGGGCGGCCACTGAAGCTTTCTTT.

V and J are TRBV19 and TRBJ1-5; D remains ambiguous. This CDR3 spans 15 amino acids. In germline, CDR1 is LNHDA, CDR2 SQIVND (reference sequence). The V gene lost 6 bases and the J gene lost 4 bases, with 16 bases spanning the gap. This chain's CDR3 is CASSRLGSGNQPQHF. CDR3 bases: TGTGCCAGTAGCCGATTGGGGTCGGGTAATCAGCCCCAGCATTTT.

The gene calls are TRBV12-3 or TRBV12-4 and TRBJ2-7; D call uncertain. V lost 1 base and J 2 bases, leaving 6 bases between the germline ends. The CDR3 loop spans 13 amino acids. The CDR3 protein is CASSLGGPYEQYF. For the CDR3, the DNA is TGTGCCAGCAGTTTAGGTGGTCCCTACGAGCAGTACTTC.

This chain uses TRBV4-1 with TRBJ2-7; D is undetermined. CDR3 length: 13 amino acids. The germline V gene encodes CDR1 MGHRA and CDR2 YSYEKL. V was clipped by 4 bases and J by 5 bases, with 12 bases between them. CDR3 amino acids: CASSRTGGDEQYF. Written as DNA, the CDR3 is TGCGCCAGCAGCCGTACGGGTGGCGACGAGCAGTACTTC.

This chain joins TRBV15 and TRBJ1-2; D is uncertain. Germline CDR1 and CDR2: LNHNV and YYDKDF (reference sequence). The CDR3 runs to 15 residues. The germline V and J ends were trimmed by 0 bases and 1 base, with 9 bases remaining between them. The CDR3 loop reads CATSRDRRDNYGYTF. The CDR3 nucleotides read TGTGCCACCAGCAGAGATCGACGGGATAACTATGGCTACACCTTC.

The chain couples TRBV7-2 to TRBJ2-1; 10 nucleotides align to TRBD1. Losses at the gene ends were 3 bases for V and 5 bases for J; bases not matched to a gene: 4. Germline values: CDR1 SGHTA, CDR2 FQGNSA. The CDR3 contains 15 residues. CDR3 loop: CASSLRTGGHNEQFF. The CDR3 region has the DNA TGTGCCAGCAGCTTGCGGACAGGGGGTCACAATGAGCAGTTCTTC.